This T cell receptor beta chain was recorded in a study of OX40 agonist ivuxolimab in advanced cancers. Whole-study context: The diagnoses of dose-escalation patients were hepatocellular carcinoma, melanoma, renal cell or head and neck cancer. In three patients, partial responses were observed, one with hepatocellular carcinoma and two with cutaneous melanoma. General observations from the study: Clonal expansion by week 6 occurred in CD4+ and CD8+ blood T cells (at 0.1 to 3.0 mg/kg).

Assay: immunoSEQ multiplex PCR; the TCRdb copy retains only in-frame clones and omits some. This sample has around 76,000 clones, with around four fifths found just once. Collection of blood occurred at baseline, at cycle 4 day 1, and at cycle 7 day 1. About this clone itself: Its antigen is undetermined.

The source is an adult with an advanced solid tumor such as melanoma, head and neck, liver or kidney cancer. The sequencing used CD4+ or CD8+ T cells sorted from blood, collected in a trial of the OX40 agonist ivuxolimab.

The CDR3 DNA reads TGTGCCAGCAGCCTGGACCCCAGATCAGCGGGAGGGTTATACAATGAGCAGTTCTTC. Translation: CASSLDPRSAGGLYNEQFF. The chain is built from TRBV7-2 and TRBJ2-1, with 10 bases aligning to TRBD2. CDR1 is SGHTA and CDR2 is FQGNSA in the germline V gene. V lost 5 bases to trimming and J lost 4 bases; unmatched junction nucleotides: 17. The CDR3 has 19 residues.